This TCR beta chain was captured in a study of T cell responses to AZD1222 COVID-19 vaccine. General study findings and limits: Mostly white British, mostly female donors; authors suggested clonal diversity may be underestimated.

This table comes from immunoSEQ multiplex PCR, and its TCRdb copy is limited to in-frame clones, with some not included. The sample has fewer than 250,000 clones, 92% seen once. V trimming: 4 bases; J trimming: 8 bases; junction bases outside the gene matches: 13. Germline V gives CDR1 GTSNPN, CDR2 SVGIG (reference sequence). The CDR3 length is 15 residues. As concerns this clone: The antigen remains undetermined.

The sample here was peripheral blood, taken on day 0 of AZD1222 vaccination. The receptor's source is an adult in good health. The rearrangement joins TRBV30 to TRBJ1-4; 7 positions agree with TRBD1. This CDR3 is CAWTYPDREREKLFF. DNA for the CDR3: TGTGCCTGGACCTATCCTGACAGGGAAAGAGAAAAACTGTTTTTT.